These T cell receptor beta chains were read from a single sample in a study of cytomegalovirus exposure and HLA in healthy donors. Here immunoSEQ multiplex PCR was the method, and the copy in TCRdb shows in-frame clones only, minus some. The sample gives 150,000 to 200,000 clones, 75% to 90% of which show up once; roughly 0.98% is in the top ten. The sequencing sample was made of PBMCs. The receptors shown here come from a boy aged 2 to 9 in good health and CMV-seronegative. The conserved cysteine and the conserved F or W are not part of the CDR3 here. The order of the fields is V gene, J gene, CDR3 protein.

V: TRBV30; J: TRBJ1-4; CDR3: AWNWGPNEKLF
V: TRBV9; J: TRBJ1-6; CDR3: ASSVGGTGNSPLH
V: TRBV5-1; J: TRBJ2-5; CDR3: ASSLGTSGGQETQY
V: TRBV28; J: TRBJ1-6; CDR3: ASSYSGDRSPLH
V: TRBV5-6; J: TRBJ2-6; CDR3: ASSFSGANVLT
V: TRBV4-2; J: TRBJ1-4; CDR3: ASSPGHRGEKLF
V: TRBV5-4; J: TRBJ2-1; CDR3: ASSSLDFSSYNEQF
V: TRBV5-6; J: TRBJ2-1; CDR3: ASSKGQGSYNEQF
V: TRBV6-1; J: TRBJ1-5; CDR3: ASSTGTGWPQPQH
V: TRBV7-9; J: TRBJ2-1; CDR3: ASSITGTDTYNEQF
V: TRBV5-1; J: TRBJ1-1; CDR3: ASSLGGQEAF
V: TRBV6-5; J: TRBJ1-1; CDR3: ASSYGRTEAF
V: TRBV29-1; J: TRBJ1-1; CDR3: SVEQILNTEAF
V: TRBV30; J: TRBJ1-1; CDR3: AYLTGTEAF
V: TRBV30; J: TRBJ2-3; CDR3: AWSPSGTGGGTDTQY
V: TRBV7-9; J: TRBJ2-1; CDR3: ASSLKAGLAENYNEQF
V: TRBV7-9; J: TRBJ1-5; CDR3: ASSLGGPALQPQH
V: TRBV4-2; J: TRBJ2-5; CDR3: ASSQVGPEETQY
V: TRBV7-7; J: TRBJ2-2; CDR3: ASSTLAGVRPGELF
V: TRBV6-6; J: TRBJ1-1; CDR3: ASSYQVTEAF
V: TRBV6-4; J: TRBJ2-2; CDR3: ASSDGPGELF
V: TRBV28; J: TRBJ2-7; CDR3: ASSLRLAGVYEQY
V: TRBV7-2; J: TRBJ1-1; CDR3: ANDTLNTEAF
V: TRBV19; J: TRBJ2-6; CDR3: ASTPAGRGTTFLSGANVLT
V: TRBV29-1; J: TRBJ2-5; CDR3: SSRQGQETQY
V: TRBV30; J: TRBJ2-5; CDR3: AWSGGHGEKTQY
V: TRBV28; J: TRBJ2-7; CDR3: VSGGLLGEQY
V: TRBV7-6; J: TRBJ2-5; CDR3: ASSPTYRGRETQY
V: TRBV28; J: TRBJ1-1; CDR3: ASSPDTEAF
V: TRBV6-5; J: TRBJ2-1; CDR3: ASAQARYNEQF
V: TRBV29-1; J: TRBJ1-1; CDR3: SGIGSEGNTEAF
V: TRBV13; J: TRBJ2-7; CDR3: ASRLTGQNEQY
V: TRBV18; J: TRBJ2-7; CDR3: ASSSGTSSYEQY
V: TRBV5-4; J: TRBJ2-5; CDR3: ASSSGLSRLVETQY
V: TRBV6-6; J: TRBJ2-3; CDR3: ASSWRDRGADTQY
V: TRBV27; J: TRBJ2-5; CDR3: ASRVQETQY
V: TRBV5-1; J: TRBJ1-1; CDR3: ASSRTGFEAF
V: TRBV19; J: TRBJ2-7; CDR3: ASSMASSNYEQY
V: TRBV28; J: TRBJ2-1; CDR3: ASRGGLEQF
V: TRBV5-1; J: TRBJ1-1; CDR3: ASSGPGTGPYTEAF
V: TRBV7-3; J: TRBJ2-2; CDR3: ASSSNRATGELF
V: TRBV29-1; J: TRBJ1-1; CDR3: SVVRGRGTEAF
V: TRBV30; J: TRBJ1-2; CDR3: AWSASGG
V: TRBV5-4; J: TRBJ1-2; CDR3: ASSPGSPGGYGYT
V: TRBV28; J: TRBJ1-3; CDR3: ASSFRIGTIY
V: TRBV5-1; J: TRBJ2-7; CDR3: ASSFDRDSYEQY
V: TRBV27; J: TRBJ1-1; CDR3: ASSLYTSGMNTEAF
V: TRBV2; J: TRBJ2-6; CDR3: ASLDRASGANVLT
V: TRBV27; J: TRBJ1-1; CDR3: ASSLGQNTEAF
V: TRBV5-1; J: TRBJ1-1; CDR3: ASSLPYRNWTRKNTEAF
V: TRBV6-1; J: TRBJ2-3; CDR3: ASSVGQGTDTQY
V: TRBV7-2; J: TRBJ2-4; CDR3: ASSFGTGGSVGKNIQY
V: TRBV6-5; J: TRBJ2-7; CDR3: ASSYGTSAYEQY
V: TRBV6-6; J: TRBJ2-7; CDR3: ASERTGRSYEQY
V: TRBV7-2; J: TRBJ2-1; CDR3: ASSRDSPLYYNEQF